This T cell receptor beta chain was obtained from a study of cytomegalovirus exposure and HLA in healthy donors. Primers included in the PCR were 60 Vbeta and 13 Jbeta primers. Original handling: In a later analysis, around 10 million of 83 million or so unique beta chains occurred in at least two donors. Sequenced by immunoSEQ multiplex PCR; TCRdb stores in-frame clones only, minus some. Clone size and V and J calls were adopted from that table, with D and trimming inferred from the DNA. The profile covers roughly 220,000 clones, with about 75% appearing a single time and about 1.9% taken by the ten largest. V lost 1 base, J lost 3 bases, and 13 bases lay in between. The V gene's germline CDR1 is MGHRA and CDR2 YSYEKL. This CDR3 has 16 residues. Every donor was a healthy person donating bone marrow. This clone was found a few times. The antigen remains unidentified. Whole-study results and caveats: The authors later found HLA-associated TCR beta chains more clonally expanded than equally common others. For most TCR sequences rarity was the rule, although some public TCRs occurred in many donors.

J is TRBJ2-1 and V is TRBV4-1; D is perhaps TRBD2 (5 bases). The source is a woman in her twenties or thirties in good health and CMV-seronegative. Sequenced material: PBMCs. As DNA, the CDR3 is TGCGCCAGCAGCCAAGTGGGAGACGCCCGCTACAATGAGCAGTTCTTC. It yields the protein CASSQVGDARYNEQFF.